These 21 T cell receptor beta chains came from one sample sequenced in a study of blood T cell repertoires in COVID-19. Only in-frame clones appear in the TCRdb table, and some are missing; sequencing was by immunoSEQ multiplex PCR. Of around 230,000 clones in the sample, approximately 90% were seen once. The source material was peripheral blood. Source of these receptors: a middle-aged man with COVID-19, enrolled during active disease.

The chain employs TRBV3-1 (or the pseudogene TRBV3-2) and TRBJ2-2; D is ambiguous. Germline CDR1 and CDR2: LGHDT and YNNKEL (reference sequence). V lost 0 bases, J lost 5 bases, and 16 bases lay in between. The CDR3 has 17 amino acids. CDR3 in DNA: TGTGCCAGCAGCCAAGACGGAGTTAGTCGATCGACCGGGGAGCTGTTTTTT. It encodes CASSQDGVSRSTGELFF.

This clone was seen a single time. This rearrangement joins TRBV27 to TRBJ2-1; unclear D gene. CDR1 is MNHEY and CDR2 is SMNVEV in the germline V gene (reference sequence). The CDR3 runs 13 residues. V was trimmed by 4 bases and J by 6 bases, leaving 10 bases between them. The CDR3, as DNA: TGTGCCAGCAGTTCCGTCCTGGCCAATGAGCAGTTCTTC. The encoded protein is CASSSVLANEQFF.

The chain carries TRBV5-4 and TRBJ1-1, with D unresolved. The CDR3 spans 13 residues. V was shortened by 4 bases and J by 2 bases, with 9 bases between the two germline ends. Germline-derived CDR1 and CDR2 are SGHNT and YYREEE (reference sequence). CDR3 sequence reads: CASSTGPNTEAFF. As DNA, the CDR3 is TGTGCCAGCAGCACTGGTCCCAACACTGAAGCTTTCTTT.

This clone came up once. This chain uses TRBV29-1 with TRBJ2-7, with a weak D call TRBD2 (5 bases). CDR1 SQVTM and CDR2 ANQGSEA come from the germline V gene. The CDR3 length is 13 residues. V gave up 4 bases and J gave up 6 bases, with 16 bases separating them. The CDR3 DNA sequence: TGCAGCGTTGCATGGACGGACTCGGGCGAGCAGTACTTC. Its translation is CSVAWTDSGEQYF.

Here the CDR3 DNA reads TGTGCCTGGAGGGCATCCCGGGGGGCGCGGGAAAAACTGTTTTTT. Its translation: CAWRASRGAREKLFF. V usage is TRBV30 and J usage is TRBJ1-4; D might be TRBD1 (6 bases). This CDR3 contains 15 residues. The germline gives CDR1 GTSNPN, CDR2 SVGIG (reference sequence). Trimming removed 3 bases from V and 8 bases from J, with 19 bases in between.

The DNA of the CDR3 is TGTGCCAGCTCACCTACTTGGACAGGGGAACAGCCCCAGCATTTT. This codes for CASSPTWTGEQPQHF. J is TRBJ1-5 and V is TRBV18, with 9 bases lining up with TRBD1. The CDR3 is 15 amino acids. Germline V gene sequence: CDR1 KGHSH, CDR2 LQKENI. V lost 3 bases and J lost 7; bases outside the gene matches: 7.

The CDR3 sequence is CASSGGQTKAFF. The CDR3 region has the DNA TGCGCCAGCAGTGGAGGACAGACCAAAGCTTTCTTT. The chain links TRBV10-2 to TRBJ1-1, with a possible D match to TRBD1 (6 bases). Germline CDR1 and CDR2: WSHSY and SAAADI. This CDR3 is 12 amino acids long. Trimming shortened V by 4 bases and J by 9 bases, and 12 bases separated the two germline ends.

This chain connects TRBV4-3 to TRBJ2-1, with TRBD1 identical over 7 bases. Germline CDR1 and CDR2: LGHNA and YSLEER. V dropped 4 bases and J dropped 1; count of bases not matched to a gene: 7. The CDR3 length is 16 residues. The CDR3 coding sequence is TGCGCCAGCAGCCTCGCGACAGGGCAATCCTACAATGAGCAGTTCTTC. Translated, it gives CASSLATGQSYNEQFF.

The chain is built from TRBV5-6 and TRBJ1-3; D remains ambiguous. Trimming removed 3 bases from V and 2 bases from J, with 12 bases in between. The CDR3 has 15 residues. Per the germline V gene, CDR1 is SGHDT and CDR2 is YYEEEE. Written as DNA, the CDR3 is TGTGCCAGCAGCTCTCTGCGAGGGACTGGAAACACCATATATTTT. Protein product: CASSSLRGTGNTIYF.

V usage is TRBV6-5 and J usage is TRBJ2-1, with 10 bases matching TRBD2. CDR1 MNHEY and CDR2 SVGAGI come from the germline V gene. The CDR3 extends over 15 amino acids. V lost 7 bases to trimming and J lost 4 bases; unmatched junction nucleotides: 7. The CDR3 nucleotides are TGTGCCAGCACCCCTAGCGGGAGTCGGTACAATGAGCAGTTCTTC. Protein sequence: CASTPSGSRYNEQFF.

In its sample, this clone was seen a few times. This chain joins TRBV28 and TRBJ2-7; 9 bases are shared with TRBD2. The J segment lost 6 bases and the V segment lost 5 bases, leaving 11 bases of the junction unmatched. The CDR3 loop spans 15 amino acids. The germline gives CDR1 MDHEN, CDR2 SYDVKM. The CDR3 protein is CASSTEVAGVGEQYF. CDR3 in DNA: TGTGCCAGCAGTACCGAGGTAGCGGGAGTCGGCGAGCAGTACTTC.

The CDR3 sequence: CASSSPFSGVKETQYF. The CDR3 nucleotides are TGTGCCAGCAGTTCCCCTTTTAGCGGGGTTAAAGAGACCCAGTACTTC. The V gene is TRBV6-2 or TRBV6-3, the J gene TRBJ2-5; TRBD2 matches at 8 bases. V was clipped by 4 bases and J by 3 bases; unmatched bases: 10. The CDR3 is 16 residues long. Germline CDR1 reads MNHEY; CDR2 reads SVGEGT.

This chain links TRBV7-8 with TRBJ1-2; D may be TRBD1 (6 bases). Trimming stripped 5 bases from V and 2 bases from J, with 15 bases between. The CDR3 is 15 amino acids. Per the germline V gene, CDR1 is SGHVS and CDR2 is FQNEAQ. The DNA of the CDR3 is TGTGCCAGCAGCCAAGGGACACCGGTGAACTATGGCTACACCTTC. Its translation is CASSQGTPVNYGYTF.

The chain combines TRBV24-1 with TRBJ1-4, with TRBD1 matching 7 bases. In germline, CDR1 is KGHDR, CDR2 SFDVKD. The CDR3 is 15 residues long. The V segment lost 4 bases and the J segment 5 bases; nucleotides outside the gene matches: 6. CDR3 in amino acids: CATSDAGTVNEKLFF. The CDR3 DNA is TGTGCCACCAGTGACGCCGGGACAGTAAATGAAAAACTGTTTTTT.

The J gene is TRBJ1-2, the V gene TRBV6-5, with TRBD1 matching over 8 bases. CDR1 is MNHEY, CDR2 SVGAGI, per germline. The CDR3 loop spans 14 amino acids. The V and J ends lost 6 bases and 2 bases, in that order; junction bases with no gene match: 5. The CDR3: CASRPDRANYGYTF. In DNA form, the CDR3 reads TGTGCCAGCAGGCCGGACAGGGCCAACTATGGCTACACCTTC.

This chain connects TRBV19 to TRBJ1-1; D is perhaps TRBD1 (6 bases). Trimming pared 5 bases from V and 11 bases from J, leaving 18 bases between. The germline V gene has CDR1 LNHDA and CDR2 SQIVND (reference sequence). The CDR3 spans 13 residues. Here the CDR3 reads CASSPPDSYLAFF. CDR3 DNA sequence: TGTGCCAGTAGTCCACCGGACAGCTACCTTGCTTTCTTT.

The genes are TRBV29-1 and TRBJ2-3; maybe TRBD1 (6 bases). CDR1 is SQVTM, CDR2 ANQGSEA, per germline. The CDR3 has 15 amino acids. Between the trimmed V and J ends, which lost 1 base and 1 base, there was a span of 12 bases. CDR3 in amino acids: CSVEVGASGTDTQYF. CDR3 nucleotide sequence: TGCAGCGTTGAAGTGGGGGCTAGTGGCACAGATACGCAGTATTTT.

This chain connects TRBV7-2 to TRBJ1-1, with 8 positions matching TRBD1. The CDR3 has 18 amino acids. Unmatched junction bases numbered 9, after V lost 0 bases and J lost 0 bases. In germline, CDR1 is SGHTA, CDR2 FQGNSA. In DNA, the CDR3 is TGTGCCAGCAGCTTAGCGCACCGGGACAGGATTTTGAACACTGAAGCTTTCTTT. Translated, it gives CASSLAHRDRILNTEAFF.

This clone showed up just a few times. The rearrangement links TRBV19 to TRBJ2-1; 11 bases line up with TRBD2. The CDR3 covers 15 residues. Trimming at V came to 5 bases and at J to 7 bases, leaving 7 bases not matched to a gene. CDR1 and CDR2 (germline): LNHDA, SQIVND (reference sequence). CDR3 in amino acids: CASSLLAGAGNEQFF. CDR3 coding DNA: TGTGCCAGTAGTTTACTAGCGGGAGCGGGGAATGAGCAGTTCTTC.

The rearrangement links TRBV6-5 to TRBJ2-7; D possibly corresponds to TRBD2 (5 bases). Germline V CDR1 and CDR2: MNHEY, SVGAGI. The V and J ends lost 7 bases and 0 bases respectively, with 10 bases between them. CDR3 length: 13 residues. This CDR3 is CASTETNSYEQYF. The CDR3 nucleotides are TGTGCCAGCACCGAGACTAACTCCTACGAGCAGTACTTC.

This chain uses TRBV4-2 with TRBJ2-1; 8 nucleotides line up with TRBD2. The CDR3 is made up of 16 amino acids. J gave up 4 bases and V 0 bases, and 5 bases lay outside the gene matches. Germline CDR1 reads LGHNA; CDR2 reads YNFKEQ. CDR3 region: CASSQEASGWYNEQFF. The CDR3 DNA reads TGTGCCAGCAGCCAAGAGGCTAGCGGGTGGTACAATGAGCAGTTCTTC.